Sequencing of this TCR beta chain was carried out in a study of blood T cell repertoires in COVID-19. In the authors' methods: By means of reference gene primer amplification, nucleated cell counts were estimated. This table comes from immunoSEQ multiplex PCR, and its TCRdb copy is limited to in-frame clones, with some not included. Clone size and V and J calls were adopted from that table, with D and trimming inferred from the DNA. The table records 210,000 or so clones, under 90% of them present only once. V was pared by 0 bases and J by 5 bases, with 12 bases between. The CDR3 covers 15 residues. The germline gives CDR1 SGHRS, CDR2 YFSETQ.

This rearrangement joins TRBV5-1 to TRBJ2-1; D is perhaps TRBD1 (7 bases). This TCR derives from a human donor in a cohort sampled during active COVID-19. The sequenced sample consisted of peripheral blood. DNA for the CDR3: TGCGCCAGCAGCTTGGGCGGGACAGAACACAATGAGCAGTTCTTC. Translated: CASSLGGTEHNEQFF.